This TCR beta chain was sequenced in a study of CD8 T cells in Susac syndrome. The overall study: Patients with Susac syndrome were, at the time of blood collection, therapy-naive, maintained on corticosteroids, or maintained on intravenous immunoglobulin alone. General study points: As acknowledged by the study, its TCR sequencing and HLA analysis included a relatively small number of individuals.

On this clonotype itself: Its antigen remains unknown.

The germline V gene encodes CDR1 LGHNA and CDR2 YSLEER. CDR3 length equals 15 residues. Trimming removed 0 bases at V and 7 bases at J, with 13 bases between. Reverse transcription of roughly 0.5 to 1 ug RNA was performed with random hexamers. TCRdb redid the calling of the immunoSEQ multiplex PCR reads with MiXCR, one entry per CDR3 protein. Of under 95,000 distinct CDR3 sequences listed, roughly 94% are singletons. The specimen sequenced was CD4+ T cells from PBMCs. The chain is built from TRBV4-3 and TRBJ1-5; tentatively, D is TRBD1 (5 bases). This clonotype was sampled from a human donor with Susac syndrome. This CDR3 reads CASSQDVQGDQPQHF. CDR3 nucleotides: TGCGCCAGCAGCCAAGACGTCCAGGGAGACCAGCCCCAGCATTTT.